This TCR beta chain is from a study of T cells in Graves' hyperthyroidism and ophthalmopathy. Trimming cost V 6 bases and J 1 base; bases outside gene matches: 4. Germline values: CDR1 SGHRS, CDR2 YFSETQ. The length of the CDR3 is 15 residues. This clonotype was observed many times. What it binds is unknown. Study-wide results and limits: Among clonotypes expanded in thyroid above 0.001, most were also found in blood.

Amplified TCR beta CDR3 regions derived from RNA transcripts. HTBI primers drove first-round RT-PCR of the TCR CDR3. TCRdb used MiXCR to reprocess the multiplex PCR reads, holding one entry per CDR3 protein. This table has some 380,000 distinct CDR3 sequences, around an eighth appearing once. The V gene is TRBV5-1, the J gene TRBJ1-4; TRBD1 matches 9 bases. Sequencing used blood. This clonotype was sampled from a man younger than 40 with Graves' hyperthyroidism that later progressed to Graves' ophthalmopathy. DNA for the CDR3: TGCGCCAGCACACAGGGGGCGCGAACTAATGAAAAACTGTTTTTT. It yields the protein CASTQGARTNEKLFF.